This T cell receptor (beta chain) derives from a study of CD8+ T cells in alopecia areata. Overall study context: Patients received oral tofacitinib, 5 to 10 mg twice daily, for moderate-to-severe alopecia areata. Study-wide results and limits: During tofacitinib treatment, many expanded lesional clones remained in scalp and blood.

This CDR3 contains 15 residues. The trim removed 10 bases at V and 7 bases at J, leaving 14 bases unmatched. The germline CDR1 and CDR2 sequences are SGHDN and FVKESK. Treatment meaning: oral pan-JAK inhibitor, 5-10 mg twice daily. Extracted from the samples, RNA was reverse transcribed into cDNA to serve as the sequencing template. Profiled with immunoSEQ multiplex PCR; TCRdb holds only in-frame clones, not every one. The sample comprises about 140,000 clones, 70% to 90% of which are singletons, and about 12% rests with the top ten. Of note for this clone: What it binds is unknown.

Material: CD8+ T cells sorted from blood, obtained at week 4, from a patient treated with tofacitinib. This TCR was sampled from a human donor with alopecia areata. The genes are TRBV14 and TRBJ2-1; TRBD1 agrees at 9 bases. The CDR3 loop reads CATGPRGTGLNEQFF. DNA for the CDR3: TGTGCCACAGGTCCCCGAGGGACAGGGCTTAATGAGCAGTTCTTC.